This T cell receptor (beta chain) was sequenced for a study of human T cells and chemical hapten exposure. The overall study: In the sensitization step, 2% DPC was placed on roughly 2 cm by roughly 2 cm of upper inner arm skin. The variation in per-sample TCR yields arose mainly from small differences in pooled library volumes.

Described time point: patch test 3, about 24 weeks after DPC sensitization. The treatment here: therapeutic diphenylcyclopropenone sensitization with weekly scalp DPC. This clonotype was counted only a few times. CDR3 length equals 12 residues. Deletions cut 4 bases from V and 7 bases from J, with 8 bases between. TCRdb processed the RACE reads anew with MiXCR; each CDR3 protein has one entry. In the table there are about 190,000 distinct CDR3 sequences, approximately 26% of which are singletons. This specimen was whole blood, taken in connection with sensitization to the hapten diphenylcyclopropenone (DPC). This TCR was recovered from a middle-aged woman with alopecia areata. Some clones in this sample may be carry-over from other donors' samples. The chain recombines TRBV12-3 or TRBV12-4 with TRBJ1-5; TRBD1 might be the D (6 bases). The CDR3 DNA reads as TGTGCCAGCAGTTGGGGGGGCCAGCCCCAGCATTTT. This sequence encodes CASSWGGQPQHF.